This TCR beta chain stems from a study of monozygotic twins with inflammatory bowel disease. Germline lookup yields CDR1 KGHSH and CDR2 LQKENI. This CDR3 has 15 amino acids. TCRdb re-analyzed the 5' RACE reads; it lists each CDR3 protein once, without DNA. This listing includes fewer than 550,000 distinct CDR3 sequences. Blood was drawn at roughly 2.6 ml per donor. Details on this clonotype: The antigen remains undetermined.

Study observations and caveats: For IBD patients, clonotypes shared with others were fewer than for healthy twins, especially with disease activity.

This sequence was found in a human donor with ulcerative colitis or Crohn's disease, or a healthy co-twin of an affected twin (not recorded which). This sequence joins TRBV18 and TRBJ1-2; TCRdb returns TRBD1, unconfirmable since there is no DNA. Input material: blood. The CDR3 sequence: CASSPGQAGDYGYTF.